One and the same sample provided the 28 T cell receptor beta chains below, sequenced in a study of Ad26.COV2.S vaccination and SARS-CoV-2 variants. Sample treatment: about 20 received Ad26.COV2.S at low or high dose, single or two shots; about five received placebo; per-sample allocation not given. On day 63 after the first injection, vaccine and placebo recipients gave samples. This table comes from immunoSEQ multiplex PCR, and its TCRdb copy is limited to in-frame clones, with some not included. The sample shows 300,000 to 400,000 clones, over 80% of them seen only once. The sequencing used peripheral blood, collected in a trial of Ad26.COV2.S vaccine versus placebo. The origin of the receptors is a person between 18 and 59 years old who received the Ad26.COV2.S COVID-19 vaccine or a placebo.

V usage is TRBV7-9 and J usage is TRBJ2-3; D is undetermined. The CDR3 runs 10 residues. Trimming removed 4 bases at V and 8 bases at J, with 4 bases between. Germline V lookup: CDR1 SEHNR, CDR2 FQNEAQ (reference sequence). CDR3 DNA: TGTGCCAGCAGCTCCCTTACGCAGTATTTT. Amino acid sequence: CASSSLTQYF. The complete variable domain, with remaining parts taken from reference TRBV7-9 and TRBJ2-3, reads DTGVSQNPRHKITKRGQNVTFRCDPISEHNRLYWYRQTLGQGPEFLTYFQNEAQLEKSRLLSDRFSAERPKGSFSTLEIQRTEQGDSAMYLCASSSLTQYFGPGTRLTVL.

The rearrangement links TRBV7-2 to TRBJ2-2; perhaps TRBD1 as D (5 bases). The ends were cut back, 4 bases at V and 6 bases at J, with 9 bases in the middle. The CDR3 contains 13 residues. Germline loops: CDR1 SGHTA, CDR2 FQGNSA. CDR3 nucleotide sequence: TGTGCCAGCAGCTATCAGGGCGCCGGGGAGCTGTTTTTT. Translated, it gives CASSYQGAGELFF. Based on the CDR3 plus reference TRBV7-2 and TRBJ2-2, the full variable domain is GAGVSQSPSNKVTEKGKDVELRCDPISGHTALYWYRQSLGQGLEFLIYFQGNSAPDKSGLPSDRFSAERTGGSVSTLTIQRTQQEDSAVYLCASSYQGAGELFFGEGSRLTVL.

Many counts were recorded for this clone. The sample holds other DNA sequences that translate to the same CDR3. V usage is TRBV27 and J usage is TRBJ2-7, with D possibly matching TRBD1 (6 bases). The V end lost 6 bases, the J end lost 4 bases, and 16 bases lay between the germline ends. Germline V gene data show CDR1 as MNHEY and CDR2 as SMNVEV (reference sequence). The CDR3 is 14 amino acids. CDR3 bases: TGTGCCAGCAGCCCCCCCGGACAGCCGTACGAGCAGTACTTC. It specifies CASSPPGQPYEQYF.

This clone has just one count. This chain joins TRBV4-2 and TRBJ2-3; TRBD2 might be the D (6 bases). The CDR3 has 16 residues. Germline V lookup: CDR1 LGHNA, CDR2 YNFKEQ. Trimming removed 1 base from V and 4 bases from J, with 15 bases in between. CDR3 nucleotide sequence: TGTGCCAGCAGCCAAGGGACTAACGGAGGCTCAGATACGCAGTATTTT. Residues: CASSQGTNGGSDTQYF.

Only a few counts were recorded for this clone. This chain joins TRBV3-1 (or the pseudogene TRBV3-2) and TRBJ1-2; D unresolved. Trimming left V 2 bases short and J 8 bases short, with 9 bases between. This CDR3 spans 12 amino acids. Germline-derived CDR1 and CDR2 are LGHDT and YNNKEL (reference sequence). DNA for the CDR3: TGTGCCAGCAGCCAAAGGGTTGGAGGCTACACCTTC. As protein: CASSQRVGGYTF.

CDR3 coding DNA: TGTGCCACCAGCAGAGATCGAACCCAAGAGACCCAGTACTTC. Residues: CATSRDRTQETQYF. J is TRBJ2-5 and V is TRBV15, with D uncertain. V lost 0 bases and J 1 base, leaving 6 bases between the germline ends. Germline V gives CDR1 LNHNV, CDR2 YYDKDF (reference sequence). This CDR3 is built from 14 residues.

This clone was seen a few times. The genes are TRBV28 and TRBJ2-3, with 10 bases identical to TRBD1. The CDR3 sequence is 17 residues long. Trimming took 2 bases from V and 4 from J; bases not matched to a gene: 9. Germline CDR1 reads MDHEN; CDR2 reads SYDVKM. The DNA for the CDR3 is TGTGCCAGCAGTTTACCTGGGGACAGGGGTCCGGCAGATACGCAGTATTTT. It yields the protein CASSLPGDRGPADTQYF.

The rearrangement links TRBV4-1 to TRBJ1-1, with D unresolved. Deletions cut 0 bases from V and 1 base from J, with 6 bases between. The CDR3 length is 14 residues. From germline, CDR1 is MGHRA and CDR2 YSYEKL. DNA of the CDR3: TGCGCCAGCAGCCAAGATTCAGGGAACACTGAAGCTTTCTTT. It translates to CASSQDSGNTEAFF.

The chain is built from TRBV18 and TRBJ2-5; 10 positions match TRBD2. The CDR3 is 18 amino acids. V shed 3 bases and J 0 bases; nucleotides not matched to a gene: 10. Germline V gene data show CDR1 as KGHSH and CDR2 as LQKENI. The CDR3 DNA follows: TGTGCCAGCTCACCCTCTAGCGGGGGATCGGAGAACCAAGAGACCCAGTACTTC. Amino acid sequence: CASSPSSGGSENQETQYF.

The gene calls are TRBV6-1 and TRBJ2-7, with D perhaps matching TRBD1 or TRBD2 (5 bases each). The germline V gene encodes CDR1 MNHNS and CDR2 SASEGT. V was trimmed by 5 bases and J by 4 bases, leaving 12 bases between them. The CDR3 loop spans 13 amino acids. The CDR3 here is CASSLSGSYEQYF. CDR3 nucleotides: TGTGCCAGCAGTCTGTCAGGGAGTTACGAGCAGTACTTC.

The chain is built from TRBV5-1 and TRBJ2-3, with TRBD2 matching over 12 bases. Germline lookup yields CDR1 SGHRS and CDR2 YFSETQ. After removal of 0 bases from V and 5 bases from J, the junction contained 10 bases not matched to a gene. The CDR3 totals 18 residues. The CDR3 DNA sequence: TGCGCCAGCAGCTTGGAGGCTAGCGGGGGGGCCTACATAGATACGCAGTATTTT. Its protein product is CASSLEASGGAYIDTQYF.

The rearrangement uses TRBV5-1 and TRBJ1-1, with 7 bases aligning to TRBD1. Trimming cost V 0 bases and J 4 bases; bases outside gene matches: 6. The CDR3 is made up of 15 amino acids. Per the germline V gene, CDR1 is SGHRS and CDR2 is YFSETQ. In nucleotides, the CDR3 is TGCGCCAGCAGCTTGGGAGGGCCAGGGGGCACTGAAGCTTTCTTT. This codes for CASSLGGPGGTEAFF. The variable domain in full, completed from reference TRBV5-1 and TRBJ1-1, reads KAGVTQTPRYLIKTRGQQVTLSCSPISGHRSVSWYQQTPGQGLQFLFEYFSETQRNKGNFPGRFSGRQFSNSRSEMNVSTLELGDSALYLCASSLGGPGGTEAFFGQGTRLTVV.

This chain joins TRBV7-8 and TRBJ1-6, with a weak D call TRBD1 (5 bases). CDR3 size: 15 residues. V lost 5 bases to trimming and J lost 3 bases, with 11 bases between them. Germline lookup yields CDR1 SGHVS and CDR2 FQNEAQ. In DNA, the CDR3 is TGTGCCAGCAGCGGAGACAGTAACTATAATTCACCCCTCCACTTT. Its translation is CASSGDSNYNSPLHF.

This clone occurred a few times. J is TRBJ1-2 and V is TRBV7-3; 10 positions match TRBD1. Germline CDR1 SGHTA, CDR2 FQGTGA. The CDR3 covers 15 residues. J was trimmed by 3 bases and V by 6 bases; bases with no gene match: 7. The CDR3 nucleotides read TGTGCCAGCAGACCGAGAGGACAGGGGGACTATGGCTACACCTTC. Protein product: CASRPRGQGDYGYTF.

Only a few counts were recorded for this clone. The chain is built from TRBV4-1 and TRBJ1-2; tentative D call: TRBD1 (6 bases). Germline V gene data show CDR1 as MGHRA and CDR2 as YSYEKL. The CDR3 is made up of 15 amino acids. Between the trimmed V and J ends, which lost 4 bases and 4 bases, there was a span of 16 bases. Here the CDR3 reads CASSPTGTQRYGYTF. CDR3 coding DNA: TGCGCCAGCAGCCCGACCGGGACACAGCGCTATGGCTACACCTTC.

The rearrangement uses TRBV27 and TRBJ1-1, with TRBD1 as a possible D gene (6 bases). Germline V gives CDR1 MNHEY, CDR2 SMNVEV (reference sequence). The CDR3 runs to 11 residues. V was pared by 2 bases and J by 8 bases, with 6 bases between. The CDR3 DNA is TGTGCCAGCAGTTTACAGGGGGAAGCTTTCTTT. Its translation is CASSLQGEAFF.

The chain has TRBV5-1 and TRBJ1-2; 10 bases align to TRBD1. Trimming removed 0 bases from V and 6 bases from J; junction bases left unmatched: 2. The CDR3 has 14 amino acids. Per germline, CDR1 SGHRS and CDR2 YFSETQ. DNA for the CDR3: TGCGCCAGCAGCTTGGCCGGGACAGGGGATGGCTACACCTTC. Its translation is CASSLAGTGDGYTF.

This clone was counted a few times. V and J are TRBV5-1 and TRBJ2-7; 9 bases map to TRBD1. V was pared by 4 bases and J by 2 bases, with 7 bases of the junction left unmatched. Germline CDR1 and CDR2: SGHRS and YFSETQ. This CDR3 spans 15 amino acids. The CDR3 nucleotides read TGCGCCAGCAGCATGGACAGGGGCTTAACCTACGAGCAGTACTTC. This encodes CASSMDRGLTYEQYF.

The CDR3 sequence: CASTALEGGSNYGYTF. CDR3 DNA sequence: TGTGCCAGCACGGCTCTAGAGGGGGGATCTAACTATGGCTACACCTTC. This chain uses TRBV2 with TRBJ1-2, with D maybe TRBD1 (6 bases). Germline lookup yields CDR1 SNHLY and CDR2 FYNNEI. The CDR3 totals 16 residues. V dropped 7 bases and J dropped 0 bases, with 18 bases sitting between them.

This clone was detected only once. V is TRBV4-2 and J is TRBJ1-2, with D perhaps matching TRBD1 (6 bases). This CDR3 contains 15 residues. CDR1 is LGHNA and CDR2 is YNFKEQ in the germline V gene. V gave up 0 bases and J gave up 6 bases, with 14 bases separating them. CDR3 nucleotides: TGTGCCAGCAGCCAAGAGCGAGACAGGACTCATGGCTACACCTTC. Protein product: CASSQERDRTHGYTF.

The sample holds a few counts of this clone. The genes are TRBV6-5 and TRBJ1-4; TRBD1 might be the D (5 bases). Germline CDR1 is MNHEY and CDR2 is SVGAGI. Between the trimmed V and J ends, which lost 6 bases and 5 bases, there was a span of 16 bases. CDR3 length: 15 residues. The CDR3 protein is CASSRDPIPNEKLFF. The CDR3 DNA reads TGTGCCAGCAGCCGGGACCCGATCCCCAATGAAAAACTGTTTTTT.

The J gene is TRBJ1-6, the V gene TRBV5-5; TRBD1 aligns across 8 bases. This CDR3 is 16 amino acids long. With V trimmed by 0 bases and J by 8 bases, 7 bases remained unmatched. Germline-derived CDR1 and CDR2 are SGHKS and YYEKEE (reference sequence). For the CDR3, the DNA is TGTGCCAGCAGCTTGGTGGGGGTGACAGGGGATTCACCCCTCCACTTT. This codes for CASSLVGVTGDSPLHF.

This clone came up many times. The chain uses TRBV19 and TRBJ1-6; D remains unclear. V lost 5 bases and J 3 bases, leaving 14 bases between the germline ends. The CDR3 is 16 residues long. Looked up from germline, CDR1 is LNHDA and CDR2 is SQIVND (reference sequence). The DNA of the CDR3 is TGTGCCAGTAGTCCCCAATACGGGGACTATAATTCACCCCTCCACTTT. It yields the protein CASSPQYGDYNSPLHF.

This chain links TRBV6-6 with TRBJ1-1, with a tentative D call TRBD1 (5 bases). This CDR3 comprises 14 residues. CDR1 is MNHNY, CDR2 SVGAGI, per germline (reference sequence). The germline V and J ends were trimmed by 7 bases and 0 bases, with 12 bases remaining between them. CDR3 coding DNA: TGTGCCAGCACCCCGGGACTTATGAACACTGAAGCTTTCTTT. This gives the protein CASTPGLMNTEAFF.

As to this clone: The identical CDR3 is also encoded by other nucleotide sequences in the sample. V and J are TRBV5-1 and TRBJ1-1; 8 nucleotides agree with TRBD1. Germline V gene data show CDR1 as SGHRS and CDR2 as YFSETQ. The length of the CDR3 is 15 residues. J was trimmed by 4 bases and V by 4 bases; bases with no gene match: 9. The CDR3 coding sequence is TGCGCCAGCAGCCCAGGGACAGGTGTGGGCACTGAAGCTTTCTTT. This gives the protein CASSPGTGVGTEAFF. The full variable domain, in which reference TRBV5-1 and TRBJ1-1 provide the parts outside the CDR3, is KAGVTQTPRYLIKTRGQQVTLSCSPISGHRSVSWYQQTPGQGLQFLFEYFSETQRNKGNFPGRFSGRQFSNSRSEMNVSTLELGDSALYLCASSPGTGVGTEAFFGQGTRLTVV.

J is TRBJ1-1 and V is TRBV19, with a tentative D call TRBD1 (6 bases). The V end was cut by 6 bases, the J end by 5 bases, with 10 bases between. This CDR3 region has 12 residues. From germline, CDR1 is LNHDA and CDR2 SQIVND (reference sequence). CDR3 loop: CASRTGQTEAFF. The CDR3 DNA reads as TGTGCCAGTAGGACAGGTCAAACTGAAGCTTTCTTT.

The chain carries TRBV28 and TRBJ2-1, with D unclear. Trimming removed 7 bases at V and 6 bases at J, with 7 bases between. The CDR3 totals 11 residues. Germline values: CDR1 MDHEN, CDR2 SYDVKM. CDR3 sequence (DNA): TGTGCCAGCACATGGGGCAATGAGCAGTTCTTC. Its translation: CASTWGNEQFF.

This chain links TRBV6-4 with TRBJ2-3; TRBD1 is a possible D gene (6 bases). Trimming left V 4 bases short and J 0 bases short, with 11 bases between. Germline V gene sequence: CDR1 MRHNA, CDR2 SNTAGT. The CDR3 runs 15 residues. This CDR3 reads CASSGTAGSTDTQYF. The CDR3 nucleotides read TGTGCCAGCAGTGGGACAGCCGGAAGCACAGATACGCAGTATTTT.